One T cell receptor beta chain is described in this entry. The data stem from a study of OX40 agonist ivuxolimab in advanced cancers. The wider study: Across the patients, intravenous ivuxolimab was delivered every 2 weeks at 0.01 to 10 mg/kg. Males comprised around 78% of the group, whose mean age was approximately 60 years (range roughly 20 to 90).

Germline V lookup: CDR1 SGHRS, CDR2 YFSETQ. The CDR3 totals 15 residues. V lost 4 bases, J lost 0 bases, and 14 bases lay in between. The repertoire was sequenced with immunoSEQ multiplex PCR; TCRdb's copy has only in-frame clones and lacks some. The table lists about 76,000 clones, around 84% of them singletons, with about 2.5% in the top ten. This clonotype was obtained from an adult with an advanced solid tumor such as melanoma, head and neck, liver or kidney cancer. The V call is TRBV5-1, the J call TRBJ2-7; D is unclear. This specimen was CD4+ or CD8+ T cells sorted from blood, taken in a trial of the OX40 agonist ivuxolimab. The CDR3 loop is CASSPTGEPSYEQYV. The CDR3 DNA reads as TGCGCCAGCAGCCCGACGGGCGAGCCCTCCTACGAGCAGTACGTC.